This is a list of T cell receptor beta chains from one sample in a study of CD8 T cells in Susac syndrome. TCRdb processed the immunoSEQ multiplex PCR reads anew with MiXCR; each CDR3 protein has one entry. The sample yields some 200,000 distinct CDR3 sequences, roughly 95% seen once. The sample was CD4+ T cells from PBMCs. These receptors originate from a human donor in good health. Each CDR3 is given with its conserved first and last residue.

>TRBJ1-2|TRBV29-1
CSVEGPGQGAKNYGYTF
>TRBJ2-5|TRBV23-1
CASSHSRRERETQYF
>TRBJ2-2|TRBV7-7
CASSSGGGELFF
>TRBJ2-3|TRBV29-1
CSGKTEGGTDTQYF
>TRBJ2-7|TRBV5-1
CASSLVANYEQYF
>TRBJ2-5|TRBV1
CTSSPVGWREQIGTQYF
>TRBJ2-3|TRBV20-1
CSARDFNISTDTQYF
>TRBJ1-1|TRBV6-6
CASSKQGGTEAFF
>TRBJ2-5|TRBV14
CASSLRIQETQYF
>TRBJ2-5|TRBV6-2/TRBV6-3
CASSYGPGQGQETQYF
>TRBJ2-1|TRBV28
CASSLRWTETYNEQFF
>TRBJ1-2|TRBV20-1
CSGLSSGTDIYGYTF
>TRBJ2-3|TRBV18
CASSPATSTDTQYF
>TRBJ2-1|TRBV7-9
CASSLGLMRQFF
>TRBJ1-1|TRBV30
CAWSIPRTGGAGSTEAFF
>TRBJ2-3|TRBV24-1
CATSDSDLQYF
>TRBJ1-5|TRBV30
CAWSRWGHQPQHF
>TRBJ2-5|TRBV29-1
CSVHVRPAAPGQETQYF
>TRBJ1-1|TRBV30
CARVGGTEAFF
>TRBJ2-1|TRBV12-3/TRBV12-4
CASSPRTGLFSEQFF
>TRBJ1-5|TRBV27
CASSHGGDQPQHF
>TRBJ2-2|TRBV2
CASSRLVNTGELFF
>TRBJ2-1|TRBV3-1
CASSPNLAGVGNEQFF
>TRBJ2-7|TRBV28
CASSFSYYEQYF
>TRBJ2-7|TRBV29-1
CSVVAGSPYEQYF
>TRBJ2-1|TRBV29-1
CSAAYNEQFF
>TRBJ1-5|TRBV13
CASSFRSDQPQHF
>TRBJ2-7|TRBV30
CAWSVLEAGYEQYF
>TRBJ2-7|TRBV20-1
CSAGPGDLYEQYF
>TRBJ1-5|TRBV3-1
CASSLGSNSNQPQHF
>TRBJ1-1|TRBV6-5
CASSYLGQGDEAFF
>TRBJ2-7|TRBV20-1
CSASPAWAYEQYF
>TRBJ1-2|TRBV12-3/TRBV12-4
CASSWQVYGYTF
>TRBJ2-7|TRBV5-1
CASSLAGLAGGYEQYF
>TRBJ2-5|TRBV20-1
CSARDGLEVETQYF
>TRBJ1-1|TRBV19
CASTPTLGASAFF
>TRBJ2-1|TRBV3-1
CASSQDSDIYNEQFF
>TRBJ2-6|TRBV9
CASERGFSGANVLTF
>TRBJ2-3|TRBV19
CASSTGLRTDTQYF
>TRBJ2-7|TRBV30
CAWSVPGFLAYEQYF
>TRBJ1-1|TRBV6-2/TRBV6-3
CASSYSPWDRLNTEAFF
>TRBJ2-7|TRBV1
CTSSQDFHEQYF
>TRBJ2-3|TRBV6-5
CASSYSVGLSTDTQYF
>TRBJ2-7|TRBV30
CAWSSKSYEQYF
>TRBJ2-2|TRBV7-9
CASSTPGLNTGELFF
>TRBJ2-1|TRBV9
CASSVGGIEQFF
>TRBJ2-1|TRBV4-3
CASSQGQRYNEQFF
>TRBJ2-5|TRBV5-1
CASSFPTQYF
>TRBJ2-7|TRBV7-2
CASRLLGQGFDEQYF
>TRBJ2-1|TRBV18
CASSPRTGGEQFF
>TRBJ2-7|TRBV5-1
CASSLGHRTPGEQYF
>TRBJ2-7|TRBV3-1
CASSPTGTHEQYF
>TRBJ2-1|TRBV7-8
CASSLRRTQYNEQFF
>TRBJ2-1|TRBV7-2
CASSLVASGSSYNEQFF
>TRBJ2-3|TRBV4-3
CASSHLRGDTQYF
>TRBJ2-7|TRBV11-2
CASSLDGGPPYEQYF
>TRBJ2-5|TRBV20-1
CSAPKGETQYF
>TRBJ2-7|TRBV14
CASSQDLTRIYEQYF
>TRBJ1-5|TRBV12-3/TRBV12-4
CASSPLGGDQPQHF
>TRBJ2-7|TRBV5-6
CASSLRGYEQYF